The next 15 T cell receptor beta chains were all read from a single sample in a study of cytomegalovirus exposure and HLA in healthy donors. This table comes from immunoSEQ multiplex PCR, and its TCRdb copy is limited to in-frame clones, with some not included. In the table there are around 180,000 clones, over 65% of which are singletons. Material for sequencing was PBMCs. The receptors were sampled from a man aged 18 to 35 in good health and CMV-seropositive.

This chain links TRBV27 with TRBJ2-5; 10 nucleotides align to TRBD2. The CDR3 runs to 16 residues. Trimming cost V 4 bases and J 5 bases; bases outside gene matches: 10. The germline V gene encodes CDR1 MNHEY and CDR2 SMNVEV (reference sequence). The CDR3 spells CASSYNSGRAVETQYF. The CDR3 nucleotides are TGTGCCAGCAGTTACAACAGCGGGAGGGCCGTTGAGACCCAGTACTTC.

The CDR3, as DNA: TGTGCCAGCAGCCCCAGACTAGCAAGAATCTACGAGCAGTACTTC. Its protein product is CASSPRLARIYEQYF. The genes are TRBV6-1 and TRBJ2-7; 7 positions agree with TRBD2. V lost 6 bases to trimming and J lost 3 bases; unmatched junction nucleotides: 11. Germline V gene data show CDR1 as MNHNS and CDR2 as SASEGT. CDR3 size: 15 residues.

The sample holds many counts of this clone. The rearrangement uses TRBV9 and TRBJ2-3; 11 bases map to TRBD2. The CDR3 length is 15 residues. Germline V gene lookup returns CDR1 SGDLS and CDR2 YYNGEE. Trimming took 4 bases from V and 4 from J; bases not matched to a gene: 5. The CDR3 protein is CASSLSGRGADTQYF. In DNA, the CDR3 is TGTGCCAGCAGCCTTAGCGGGAGGGGGGCAGATACGCAGTATTTT.

The CDR3 spells CASSRQGPNNEQFF. The DNA for the CDR3 is TGTGCCAGCAGCCGACAGGGGCCGAACAATGAGCAGTTCTTC. The chain couples TRBV5-4 to TRBJ2-1, with 8 bases fitting TRBD1. Trimming removed 4 bases from V and 5 bases from J; junction bases left unmatched: 5. CDR3 length equals 14 residues. Germline CDR1 and CDR2: SGHNT and YYREEE (reference sequence).

CDR3 sequence reads: CASSQVPGQGPPFQYF. The CDR3 region has the DNA TGCGCCAGCAGCCAAGTTCCGGGACAGGGTCCGCCCTTTCAGTACTTC. The chain joins TRBV4-3 to TRBJ2-4, with 9 nucleotides matching TRBD1. J gave up 11 bases and V 1 base, and 12 bases lay outside the gene matches. CDR1 and CDR2 from the germline V gene are LGHNA and YSLEER. The CDR3 spans 16 residues.

This clone appeared a few times. J is TRBJ1-3 and V is TRBV30; D remains ambiguous. This CDR3 spans 11 amino acids. With 2 bases removed from V and 4 bases from J, the gap between germline ends came to 3 bases. The germline CDR1 and CDR2 sequences are GTSNPN and SVGIG (reference sequence). The CDR3 DNA is TGTGCCTGGAGTCAGGGAAACACCATATATTTT. Translating it yields CAWSQGNTIYF.

The V call is TRBV7-2, the J call TRBJ1-2, with D possibly being TRBD1 (5 bases). Trimming removed 4 bases at V and 4 bases at J, with 13 bases between. The length of the CDR3 is 14 residues. Per the germline V gene, CDR1 is SGHTA and CDR2 is FQGNSA. For the CDR3, the DNA is TGTGCCAGCAGCTCTGTGGTAGGGGTCTATGGCTACACCTTC. This codes for CASSSVVGVYGYTF.

The CDR3 reads CASSLSSGTDTQYF. CDR3 DNA sequence: TGCGCCAGCAGCTTATCTAGCGGGACTGATACGCAGTATTTT. The chain recombines TRBV5-1 with TRBJ2-3, with 9 positions matching TRBD2. V lost 2 bases and J lost 6; bases outside the gene matches: 4. CDR3 length equals 14 residues. CDR1 is SGHRS and CDR2 is YFSETQ in the germline V gene.

The rearrangement uses TRBV30 and TRBJ1-2; D is ambiguous. The ends were cut back, 3 bases at V and 9 bases at J, with 11 bases in the middle. Germline loops: CDR1 GTSNPN, CDR2 SVGIG (reference sequence). This CDR3 region has 11 residues. CDR3 bases: TGTGCCTGGAGCGGAGGAGAGCGCTACACCTTC. This sequence encodes CAWSGGERYTF.

The V call is TRBV9, the J call TRBJ1-2, with TRBD1 identical over 12 bases. The length of the CDR3 is 15 residues. The ends lost 3 bases at V and 6 bases at J; junction bases unmatched: 6. The V gene's germline CDR1 is SGDLS and CDR2 YYNGEE. For the CDR3, the DNA is TGTGCCAGCAGCGGACCGGGACAGGGGGCGCATGGCTACACCTTC. Residues: CASSGPGQGAHGYTF.

This sequence joins TRBV19 and TRBJ2-7; 13 bases align to TRBD2. Germline CDR1 reads LNHDA; CDR2 reads SQIVND (reference sequence). The ends lost 5 bases at V and 0 bases at J; junction bases unmatched: 7. The CDR3 runs to 17 residues. The CDR3 DNA is TGTGCCAGTAGTCGGACTCGACTAGCGGGAGGCTCCTACGAGCAGTACTTC. Its protein product is CASSRTRLAGGSYEQYF. Full variable domain (remainder filled in from reference TRBV19 and TRBJ2-7): DGGITQSPKYLFRKEGQNVTLSCEQNLNHDAMYWYRQDPGQGLRLIYYSQIVNDFQKGDIAEGYSVSREKKESFPLTVTSAQKNPTAFYLCASSRTRLAGGSYEQYFGPGTRLTVT.

This chain joins TRBV27 and TRBJ1-2; D call uncertain. V lost 5 bases to trimming and J lost 1 base, with 20 bases between them. CDR3 size: 17 residues. Germline loops: CDR1 MNHEY, CDR2 SMNVEV (reference sequence). The CDR3 protein is CASSKTEGLGFNYGYTF. In DNA form, the CDR3 reads TGTGCCAGCAGTAAGACCGAGGGCCTGGGGTTTAACTATGGCTACACCTTC.

This clone was detected only once. The V gene is TRBV6-6, the J gene TRBJ2-1; 13 nucleotides agree with TRBD2. V dropped 5 bases and J dropped 7; count of bases not matched to a gene: 5. Germline CDR1 is MNHNY and CDR2 is SVGAGI (reference sequence). The CDR3 contains 15 residues. DNA for the CDR3: TGTGCCAGCAGTACCGGACTAGCGGGAGTAAATGAGCAGTTCTTC. Its protein product is CASSTGLAGVNEQFF.

The chain combines TRBV6-4 with TRBJ2-7; TRBD1 agrees at 8 bases. Germline V lookup: CDR1 MRHNA, CDR2 SNTAGT. V trimming: 6 bases; J trimming: 4 bases; junction bases outside the gene matches: 8. The CDR3 totals 14 residues. In nucleotides, the CDR3 is TGTGCCAGCAGGACAGGGGAAAACCCTTACGAGCAGTACTTC. Encoded protein: CASRTGENPYEQYF.

The chain is built from TRBV10-1 and TRBJ2-3; 13 nucleotides align to TRBD2. The CDR3 loop spans 18 amino acids. CDR1 and CDR2 (germline): WNHNN, SYGVQD (reference sequence). Unmatched junction bases numbered 5, after V lost 2 bases and J lost 0 bases. The CDR3 DNA follows: TGCGCCAGCAGTGAGAAGAGGACTAGCGGGGGCAGCACAGATACGCAGTATTTT. This sequence encodes CASSEKRTSGGSTDTQYF.